This passage covers 15 T cell receptor beta chains from one sample sequenced in a study of regulatory T cells in long-lasting Graves disease. Time point indicated: persistent/refractory GD, antithyroid drugs over 5 years with positive TRAb. PBMC-extracted RNA yielded the TCR library. Libraries of TCR beta came from iRepertoire HTBI primers plus Arm-PCR of CDR3 regions. TCRdb reanalysed the multiplex PCR reads using MiXCR and keeps one entry per CDR3 protein. The data hold under 350,000 distinct CDR3 sequences, with roughly a fifth observed a single time. This specimen consisted of peripheral blood mononuclear cells (PBMCs), obtained when the disease was refractory, from a patient treated with antithyroid drugs. The source is a female donor with Graves disease.

This clonotype was found many times. CDR3 coding DNA: TGTGCCAGCAAAATAGCGGGAGGTTTCCACGAGCAGTACTTC. This sequence encodes CASKIAGGFHEQYF. This chain joins TRBV28 and TRBJ2-7; 10 bases line up with TRBD2. The junction had 8 bases not matched to a gene; V was cut back by 7 bases and J by 5 bases. There are 14 residues in the CDR3. From germline, CDR1 is MDHEN and CDR2 SYDVKM.

The sample holds many counts of this clonotype. The V and J genes are TRBV28 and TRBJ1-6; 7 bases map to TRBD1. The germline V gene encodes CDR1 MDHEN and CDR2 SYDVKM. V shed 4 bases, J shed 9 bases, and the junction held 15 bases outside the gene matches. The CDR3 runs 17 residues. This CDR3 is CASSSIRLTGFGSPLHF. As DNA, the CDR3 is TGTGCCAGCAGTTCGATTCGGCTGACAGGGTTCGGTTCACCCCTCCACTTT.

The rearrangement links TRBV7-8 to TRBJ1-4, with 8 bases lining up with TRBD1. V trimming: 4 bases; J trimming: 5 bases; junction bases outside the gene matches: 6. Germline CDR1 and CDR2: SGHVS and FQNEAQ. The CDR3 runs 15 residues. CDR3 sequence (DNA): TGTGCCAGCAGCTCCCGGACAGGGAGGAATGAAAAACTGTTTTTT. Amino acids: CASSSRTGRNEKLFF. Looking up the rest from reference TRBV7-8 and TRBJ1-4 gives the full variable domain: GAGVSQSPRYKVAKRGQDVALRCDPISGHVSLFWYQQALGQGPEFLTYFQNEAQLDKSGLPSDRFFAERPEGSVSTLKIQRTQQEDSAVYLCASSSRTGRNEKLFFGSGTQLSVL.

With respect to this clonotype: A much larger clonotype is one base distant, so this may be a read error. V and J are TRBV28 and TRBJ1-1; D perhaps matches TRBD1 (5 bases). Germline V gene data show CDR1 as MDHEN and CDR2 as SYDVKM. V lost 5 bases to trimming and J lost 1 base, with 11 bases between them. The CDR3 covers 14 residues. The CDR3 DNA sequence: TGTGCCAGCAGTGGCGCCGGGGGGAACACTGAAGCTTTCTTT. Amino acid sequence: CASSGAGGNTEAFF.

Only a few counts were recorded for this clonotype. The chain recombines TRBV18 with TRBJ2-7; 8 nucleotides match TRBD1. Unmatched junction bases numbered 7, after V lost 3 bases and J lost 6 bases. Germline CDR1 and CDR2: KGHSH and LQKENI. The CDR3 spans 14 residues. This chain's CDR3 is CASSPRTGFGEQYF. CDR3 nucleotide sequence: TGTGCCAGCTCACCTCGGACAGGGTTCGGCGAGCAGTACTTC.

In regard to this clonotype: At one boundary the junction diverges from the germline segment, which might be a read error. V gene TRBV28 combines with J gene TRBJ2-5; possible D gene TRBD1, 5 bases. The CDR3 is made up of 14 amino acids. Germline V gene data show CDR1 as MDHEN and CDR2 as SYDVKM. The CDR3 is CPSTAGPPQETQYF. CDR3 coding DNA: TGTCCCAGTACAGCAGGGCCCCCCCAAGAGACCCAGTACTTC.

This clonotype was counted many times. The gene calls are TRBV6-6 and TRBJ2-7; tentatively, D is TRBD1 (5 bases). Germline values: CDR1 MNHNY, CDR2 SVGAGI (reference sequence). The CDR3 spans 15 residues. The germline V and J ends were trimmed by 0 bases and 4 bases, with 13 bases remaining between them. The CDR3, as DNA: TGTGCCAGCAGTTACTCGTCTGACAGAATGTACGAGCAGTACTTC. Its translation is CASSYSSDRMYEQYF.

The V and J genes are TRBV24-1 and TRBJ1-5, with 11 nucleotides matching TRBD1. The CDR3 spans 16 residues. The trim removed 3 bases at V and 5 bases at J, leaving 5 bases unmatched. The V gene's germline CDR1 is KGHDR and CDR2 SFDVKD. CDR3 protein: CATSDPGQGADQPQHF. The CDR3 DNA follows: TGTGCCACCAGTGATCCCGGACAGGGGGCTGATCAGCCCCAGCATTTT.

About this clonotype itself: This clone may be a read error of a much larger clone one base away. This sequence joins TRBV12-3 or TRBV12-4 and TRBJ2-5, with 8 bases fitting TRBD1. The CDR3 runs 14 residues. The CDR3 spells CASSPSGQEEIQYF. In DNA form, the CDR3 reads TGTGCCAGCAGTCCGTCGGGACAGGAAGAGATCCAGTACTTC.

This chain connects TRBV4-3 to TRBJ2-2; D gene unclear. Looked up from germline, CDR1 is LGHNA and CDR2 is YSLEER. The CDR3 extends over 14 amino acids. V lost 0 bases, J lost 4 bases, and 6 bases lay in between. The CDR3 spells CASSQDQFTGELFF. The CDR3 nucleotides are TGCGCCAGCAGCCAAGATCAGTTCACCGGGGAGCTGTTTTTT.

This clonotype came up many times. The V call is TRBV28, the J call TRBJ1-5; 7 bases match TRBD1. This CDR3 has 16 residues. V shed 3 bases and J 0 bases; nucleotides not matched to a gene: 5. Per germline, CDR1 MDHEN and CDR2 SYDVKM. The CDR3 region has the DNA TGTGCCAGCAGTTTTGCGGACAGGAATAGCAATCAGCCCCAGCATTTT. This translates into CASSFADRNSNQPQHF.

The V call is TRBV18, the J call TRBJ1-2; the match to TRBD1 covers 12 bases. V was clipped by 5 bases and J by 4 bases; unmatched bases: 5. This CDR3 is built from 15 residues. Germline assignment: CDR1 KGHSH and CDR2 LQKENI. The CDR3 here is CASSTGTGGLYGYTF. CDR3 bases: TGTGCCAGCTCAACCGGGACAGGGGGCCTCTATGGCTACACCTTC.

In its sample, this clonotype was seen a few times. Given the absence of the conserved phenylalanine or tryptophan at the CDR3 end, a read error is likely. The J gene is TRBJ1-1, the V gene TRBV6-2 or TRBV6-3, with D possibly TRBD1 on 5 matching bases. Germline V gives CDR1 MNHEY, CDR2 SVGEGT. The CDR3 is 15 amino acids. Between the trimmed V and J ends, which lost 2 bases and 2 bases, there was a span of 12 bases. The CDR3 region is CASSYRAGGNTEAFL. The DNA for the CDR3 is TGTGCCAGCAGTTACCGGGCGGGGGGAAACACTGAAGCTTTCCTT.

The chain links TRBV11-2 to TRBJ2-3, with D perhaps being TRBD1 or TRBD2 (5 bases each). Germline V gene lookup returns CDR1 SGHAT and CDR2 FQNNGV. The ends were cut back, 3 bases at V and 4 bases at J, with 14 bases in the middle. The CDR3 covers 15 residues. CDR3 sequence: CASSFLGVVSDTQYF. For the CDR3, the DNA is TGTGCCAGCAGCTTTTTGGGGGTTGTATCAGATACGCAGTATTTT.

The V and J genes are TRBV30 and TRBJ1-3, with 7 bases fitting TRBD1. Germline assignment: CDR1 GTSNPN and CDR2 SVGIG (reference sequence). J was trimmed by 0 bases and V by 0 bases; bases with no gene match: 5. This CDR3 is built from 16 residues. CDR3 DNA: TGTGCCTGGAGTGTAGGACAGGAAAGCTCTGGAAACACCATATATTTT. Its protein is CAWSVGQESSGNTIYF.